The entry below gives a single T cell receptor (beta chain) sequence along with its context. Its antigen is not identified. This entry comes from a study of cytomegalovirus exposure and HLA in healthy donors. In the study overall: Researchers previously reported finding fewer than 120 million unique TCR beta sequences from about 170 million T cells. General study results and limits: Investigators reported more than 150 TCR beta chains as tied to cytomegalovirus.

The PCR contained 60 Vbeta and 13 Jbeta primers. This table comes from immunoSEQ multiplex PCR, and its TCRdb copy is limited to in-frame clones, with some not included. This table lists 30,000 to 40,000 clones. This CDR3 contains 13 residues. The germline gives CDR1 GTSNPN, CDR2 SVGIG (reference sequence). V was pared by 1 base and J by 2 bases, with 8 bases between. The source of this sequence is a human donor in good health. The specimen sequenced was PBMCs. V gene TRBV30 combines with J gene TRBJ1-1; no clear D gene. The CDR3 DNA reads TGTGCCTGGAGTGCCCAGTCTAACACTGAAGCTTTCTTT. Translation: CAWSAQSNTEAFF.